These 20 T cell receptor beta chains originate from one sample sequenced in a study of CD8+CD57+ T cells in acquired aplastic anemia (dated by TCRdb to the late 2010s). TCRdb names Illumina HiSeq 2000 as the instrument used. Profiling of TCR beta VDJ combinations and CDR3 sequences used genomic DNA as the template. The public reads were run again by TCRdb, first through fastp at Q25 and then through MiXCR, and only productive beta chains were kept. Records with the same CDR3 protein are collapsed into one entry carrying the most frequent genes and DNA. The sample contains approximately 170,000 distinct CDR3 sequences, around 50% of them found a single time. Roughly 15% of the sample comes from the top ten. The sequencing input was sorted CD4+, CD8+, or CD8+CD57+ T cells (not recorded which) from PBMCs. The receptors stem from a human donor in good health, serving as a control.

The table lists this clonotype with a few counts. J is TRBJ1-2 and V is TRBV7-9, with no clear D. V was cut by 2 bases and J by 8 bases, with 15 bases left in between. The CDR3 is 14 amino acids. CDR1 is SEHNR and CDR2 is FQNEAQ in the germline V gene (reference sequence). This CDR3 reads CASSLTGNLYGYTF. DNA of the CDR3: TGTGCCAGCAGCTTAACGGGGAATCTTTACGGCTACACCTTC.

This clonotype was seen ten or more times. This sequence joins TRBV19 and TRBJ1-5; a weak D match, TRBD1 (5 bases). With 7 bases removed from V and 0 bases from J, the gap between germline ends came to 13 bases. The CDR3 is made up of 15 amino acids. Germline V lookup: CDR1 LNHDA, CDR2 SQIVND (reference sequence). CDR3 bases: TGTGCCAGTATCCCCCACGGGGGTAGCAATCAGCCCCAGCATTTT. Translating it yields CASIPHGGSNQPQHF.

This CDR3 is CAMRGGDEQFF. The CDR3 bases are TGTGCCATGCGTGGGGGGGATGAGCAGTTCTTC. The chain joins TRBV2 to TRBJ2-1; 7 bases agree with TRBD2. This CDR3 has 11 residues. Germline CDR1 is SNHLY and CDR2 is FYNNEI. The junction had 5 bases not matched to a gene; V was cut back by 10 bases and J by 8 bases.

The CDR3 protein is CASSLAQNSPLHF. The CDR3 coding sequence is TGTGCCAGCAGCTTAGCGCAAAATTCACCCCTCCACTTT. This rearrangement joins TRBV7-9 to TRBJ1-6; D uncertain. Germline CDR1 SEHNR, CDR2 FQNEAQ (reference sequence). The CDR3 has 13 residues. V lost 0 bases and J 7 bases, leaving 4 bases between the germline ends.

Here the CDR3 DNA reads TGTGCCAGTAGTATAGAGGGCACCAGGAAGCGGGACTATGGCTACACCTTC. It translates to CASSIEGTRKRDYGYTF. J is TRBJ1-2 and V is TRBV19; D is unresolved. With 0 bases removed from V and 3 bases from J, the gap between germline ends came to 17 bases. Per germline, CDR1 LNHDA and CDR2 SQIVND (reference sequence). This CDR3 comprises 17 residues.

The chain joins TRBV6-2 or TRBV6-3 to TRBJ2-7; the D is unclear. Trimming left V 2 bases short and J 0 bases short, with 8 bases between. The CDR3 runs 14 residues. Germline V gene data show CDR1 as MNHEY and CDR2 as SVGEGT. The CDR3 nucleotides are TGTGCCAGCAGTTACAGTGGGGTCTCCTACGAGCAGTACTTC. Translated: CASSYSGVSYEQYF.

V usage is TRBV29-1 and J usage is TRBJ1-1; unclear D gene. This CDR3 has 12 residues. V gave up 4 bases and J gave up 5 bases, with 11 bases separating them. Germline V gene lookup returns CDR1 SQVTM and CDR2 ANQGSEA. CDR3 in DNA: TGCAGCGTTGTGATGGTCGGTACTGAAGCTTTCTTT. Amino acid sequence: CSVVMVGTEAFF.

The sample holds a few counts of this clonotype. The V and J genes are TRBV20-1 and TRBJ2-5, with D hard to call. With 1 base removed from V and 5 bases from J, the gap between germline ends came to 5 bases. Germline assignment: CDR1 DFQATT and CDR2 SNEGSKA (reference sequence). The CDR3 covers 11 residues. The CDR3 DNA reads as TGCAGTGCTAGAGGGGTCGAGACCCAGTACTTC. Its protein is CSARGVETQYF.

The rearrangement links TRBV6-5 to TRBJ2-3, with TRBD2 identical over 8 bases. CDR3 size: 15 residues. With 5 bases clipped from V and 11 bases from J, the junction kept 15 bases outside the gene matches. Looked up from germline, CDR1 is MNHEY and CDR2 is SVGAGI. The CDR3 region has the DNA TGTGCCAGCAGTCCGACTAGCGCCAACTACAATGAGCAGTATTTT. Translation gives CASSPTSANYNEQYF.

V is TRBV20-1 and J is TRBJ2-7, with a possible D match to TRBD2 (5 bases). CDR3 length equals 11 residues. V was shortened by 8 bases and J by 3 bases, with 11 bases between the two germline ends. Germline CDR1 reads DFQATT; CDR2 reads SNEGSKA (reference sequence). The chain's CDR3 is CSLGEGYEQYF. In nucleotides, the CDR3 is TGCAGTCTAGGCGAGGGCTACGAGCAGTACTTC.

This rearrangement joins TRBV5-1 to TRBJ1-6; 12 positions agree with TRBD1. The CDR3 is 16 amino acids. The germline CDR1 and CDR2 sequences are SGHRS and YFSETQ. V shed 2 bases and J 5 bases; nucleotides not matched to a gene: 2. CDR3 in DNA: TGCGCCAGCAGCTTCGGGACAGGGGGCGATAATTCACCCCTCCACTTT. Translating gives CASSFGTGGDNSPLHF.

This clonotype has a count of ten or more. The CDR3 sequence: CASSQGQGTGNTIYF. CDR3 coding DNA: TGTGCCAGCAGCCAAGGACAGGGCACAGGAAACACCATATATTTT. The V gene is TRBV4-2, the J gene TRBJ1-3, with TRBD1 identical over 7 bases. V gave up 1 base and J gave up 4 bases; unmatched junction bases: 4. Per the germline V gene, CDR1 is LGHNA and CDR2 is YNFKEQ. The CDR3 is 15 residues long.

This clonotype was seen at least ten times. The DNA for the CDR3 is TGTGCCAGCAGTTTGGGCCAGCGGGGGAAAGAGACCCAGTACTTC. It translates to CASSLGQRGKETQYF. The rearrangement links TRBV12-3 or TRBV12-4 to TRBJ2-5, with 8 bases identical to TRBD2. With 3 bases clipped from V and 3 bases from J, the junction kept 6 bases outside the gene matches. The CDR3 is 15 amino acids.

This clonotype was detected only a few times. A read error may explain this, as a much larger clone is one base away. This chain links TRBV6-6 with TRBJ1-1; tentatively, D is TRBD1 (5 bases). The V gene's germline CDR1 is MNHNY and CDR2 SVGAGI (reference sequence). There are 17 residues in the CDR3. Here the CDR3 DNA reads TGTGCCAGCAGTTCCACCAGGGTACTAGGAGTTGTCACTGGAGCTTTCTTT. It translates to CASSSTRVLGVVTGAFF.

Notes on this clonotype: Since a much larger clone is just one base distant, this may be a read error. This chain uses TRBV6-5 with TRBJ2-3, with D unresolved. The CDR3 is 15 residues long. Looked up from germline, CDR1 is MNHEY and CDR2 is SVGAGI. In DNA form, the CDR3 reads TGTGTCAGCAGTCCGACCACTGCTAGCACAGATACGCAGTATTTT. It is translated as CVSSPTTASTDTQYF.

A remark on this clonotype: A much bigger clone sits one base away, suggesting this may be a read error. The CDR3 loop is CASNPGTKPYGYIF. CDR3 bases: TGTGCCAGCAACCCAGGGACCAAACCATATGGCTACATCTTC. The chain links TRBV25-1 to TRBJ1-2, with D perhaps matching TRBD1 (5 bases). CDR1 is MGHDK, CDR2 SYGVNS, per germline. The CDR3 is 14 residues long.

In this sample, this clonotype turned up once. The chain is built from TRBV7-9 and TRBJ2-3, with D perhaps matching TRBD1 or TRBD2 (5 bases each). CDR1 and CDR2 from the germline V gene are SEHNR and FQNEAQ (reference sequence). Deletions cut 2 bases from V and 11 bases from J, with 23 bases between. This CDR3 has 16 amino acids. The CDR3 here is CASSLPGKRVDNEQYF. CDR3 bases: TGTGCCAGCAGCTTACCAGGGAAGAGGGTGGACAATGAGCAGTATTTT.

The rearrangement links TRBV18 to TRBJ2-3, with TRBD2 matching over 9 bases. CDR3 length equals 16 residues. Germline lookup yields CDR1 KGHSH and CDR2 LQKENI. V was pared by 5 bases and J by 2 bases, with 8 bases of the junction left unmatched. This CDR3 is CASSSIAGDFTDTQYF. The CDR3 DNA reads as TGTGCCAGCTCATCCATAGCGGGGGACTTCACAGATACGCAGTATTTT.

There are a few counts of this clonotype. V gene TRBV7-2 combines with J gene TRBJ2-7, with 9 bases that match TRBD1. CDR3 length: 14 amino acids. With 5 bases clipped from V and 5 bases from J, the junction kept 7 bases outside the gene matches. CDR1 SGHTA and CDR2 FQGNSA come from the germline V gene. CDR3 in amino acids: CASSGQGIVNEQYF. The DNA of the CDR3 is TGTGCCAGCAGCGGACAGGGGATCGTGAACGAGCAGTACTTC.

V and J are TRBV20-1 and TRBJ2-7, with D tentatively TRBD1 (6 bases). The J call is doubtful: the DNA matches TRBJ1-2 better. In germline, CDR1 is DFQATT, CDR2 SNEGSKA (reference sequence). This CDR3 has 15 residues. The CDR3, as DNA: TGCAGTGCTAGTCCTGTCGGCAGGGGTGACTATGGCTACACCTTC. Translated, it gives CSASPVGRGDYGYTF.